In this sample, the clone carrying this T cell receptor beta chain turned up many times. The antigen remains undetermined. This sample was taken from a study of early T cells in non-severe SARS-CoV-2 infection. Study-wide results and caveats: Lookups in VDJdb leaned toward anti-spike CD8 responses and missed private and CD4 specificities.

Individual cDNA molecules were tagged with unique molecular identifiers, the study reported. From the 5' RACE reads, TCRdb called clonotypes with MiXCR, one entry per CDR3 protein. The sample comprises around 27,000 distinct CDR3 sequences, 9.5% to 10% of which are singletons, and roughly 13% rests with the top ten. Trimming took 7 bases from V and 0 from J, leaving 5 bases between them. The CDR3 has 12 amino acids. Germline lookup yields CDR1 SGHRS and CDR2 YFSETQ. The sequence was obtained from an adult who was a healthcare worker with PCR-confirmed SARS-CoV-2 infection or an uninfected control (not recorded which). J is TRBJ2-1 and V is TRBV5-1; D not resolved. Material for sequencing was whole blood. In DNA form, the CDR3 reads TGCGCCAGCTCTGACTCCTACAATGAGCAGTTCTTC. This sequence encodes CASSDSYNEQFF.